The clone carrying this T cell receptor beta chain was observed many times. TCRdb processed the 5' RACE reads anew with MiXCR; each CDR3 protein has one entry. The data show 1.5 million to 2 million distinct CDR3 sequences, under 35% seen once. This sample was included in a study of identical twins. The germline V and J ends were trimmed by 3 bases and 6 bases, with 11 bases remaining between them. The CDR3 totals 13 residues. Germline values: CDR1 SEHNR, CDR2 FQNEAQ (reference sequence). The receptor was derived from a newborn girl in good health. The gene calls are TRBV7-9 and TRBJ1-2, with no clear D. The specimen was cord blood. The CDR3, as DNA: TGTGCCAGCAGCTTTTCGGGTTTCGATGGCTACACCTTC. This codes for CASSFSGFDGYTF.